A single sample gave rise to the 7 T cell receptor beta chains below, sequenced in a study of breast tumors, draining lymph nodes, adjacent tissues (dated by TCRdb to 2016 to 2017). The axillary draining lymph nodes of breast cancer patients were the source of the lymph node samples. Libraries came from multiplex PCR. Sequenced on an Illumina HiSeq 2000. TCRdb cleaned the public reads at Q25 with fastp, built clones with MiXCR and kept in-frame beta chains. Each CDR3 protein gets just one entry, which takes the most common genes and DNA from the rows behind it. Present in this sample are around 140,000 distinct CDR3 sequences, about a fifth of which were seen just once. The top ten hold under 3% of the sample. The sample consisted of axillary lymph node tissue. These receptors were collected from a female donor with breast cancer. Some clones in this sample may be carry-over from other donors' samples.

This clonotype was found many times. The chain recombines TRBV18 with TRBJ1-2; D is undetermined. The CDR3 has 15 amino acids. CDR1 is KGHSH, CDR2 LQKENI, per germline. Deletions cut 3 bases from V and 8 bases from J, with 19 bases between. The CDR3 region is CASSPSGPLIGGYTF. The CDR3 bases are TGTGCCAGCTCACCCTCCGGGCCGCTTATAGGCGGCTACACCTTC.

This clonotype was detected ten times or more. This chain links TRBV7-2 with TRBJ2-5, with D unresolved. Germline assignment: CDR1 SGHTA and CDR2 FQGNSA. This CDR3 region has 13 residues. The V end lost 2 bases, the J end lost 4 bases, and 8 bases lay between the germline ends. The CDR3 sequence is CASSLWPRETQYF. CDR3 sequence (DNA): TGTGCCAGCAGCTTATGGCCCAGAGAGACCCAGTACTTC.

This clonotype was picked up many times. J is TRBJ2-7 and V is TRBV9, with D perhaps matching TRBD2 (6 bases). The CDR3 is 15 residues long. Germline V gene sequence: CDR1 SGDLS, CDR2 YYNGEE. V was clipped by 4 bases and J by 2 bases, with 16 bases between them. The CDR3 DNA reads as TGTGCCAGCAGCCGGGGACTCCTGCCGGCCTACGAGCAGTACTTC. Its translation is CASSRGLLPAYEQYF. The entire variable domain, with the rest obtained from reference TRBV9 and TRBJ2-7, is as follows: DSGVTQTPKHLITATGQRVTLRCSPRSGDLSVYWYQQSLDQGLQFLIQYYNGEERAKGNILERFSAQQFPDLHSELNLSSLELGDSALYFCASSRGLLPAYEQYFGPGTRLTVT.

This clonotype was seen at least ten times. This chain links TRBV12-3 or TRBV12-4 with TRBJ2-1; maybe TRBD1 (6 bases). The CDR3 is made up of 13 amino acids. V was pared by 5 bases and J by 6 bases, with 11 bases between. The CDR3 loop reads CASSGQTINEQFF. The CDR3 nucleotides read TGTGCCAGCAGTGGACAGACGATCAATGAGCAGTTCTTC.

This clonotype was recorded at least ten times. CDR3 loop: CASSLPGPLTDTQYF. CDR3 DNA: TGTGCCAGCAGCTTACCAGGGCCCCTCACAGATACGCAGTATTTT. This chain connects TRBV5-4 to TRBJ2-3; possible D gene TRBD1, 5 bases. Germline lookup yields CDR1 SGHNT and CDR2 YYREEE (reference sequence). This CDR3 has 15 residues. V was shortened by 2 bases and J by 2 bases, with 12 bases between the two germline ends.

V and J are TRBV3-1 and TRBJ2-2; possible D gene TRBD1, 6 bases. Germline V CDR1 and CDR2: LGHDT, YNNKEL (reference sequence). Deletions cut 5 bases from V and 6 bases from J, with 16 bases between. CDR3 length: 15 amino acids. In nucleotides, the CDR3 is TGTGCCAGCAGCGCCAAACAGGGTGGAGCCGGGGAGCTGTTTTTT. Its translation is CASSAKQGGAGELFF.

Many counts were recorded for this clonotype. V usage is TRBV7-2 and J usage is TRBJ1-5; 7 nucleotides line up with TRBD1. The CDR3 is 16 amino acids. After removal of 1 base from V and 7 bases from J, the junction contained 10 bases not matched to a gene. In germline, CDR1 is SGHTA, CDR2 FQGNSA. In DNA, the CDR3 is TGTGCCAGCAGCTTAGGGGTGGACAGGAGGGAACAGCCCCAGCATTTT. Its protein product is CASSLGVDRREQPQHF. Filled out from reference TRBV7-2 and TRBJ1-5, the complete variable domain reads GAGVSQSPSNKVTEKGKDVELRCDPISGHTALYWYRQSLGQGLEFLIYFQGNSAPDKSGLPSDRFSAERTGGSVSTLTIQRTQQEDSAVYLCASSLGVDRREQPQHFGDGTRLSIL.